The present T cell receptor beta chain was sequenced within a study of shared T cell receptors in the human thymus. Germline assignment: CDR1 SGHNT and CDR2 YYREEE (reference sequence). The length of the CDR3 is 16 residues. Trimming removed 3 bases from V and 2 bases from J; junction bases left unmatched: 9. The method was immunoSEQ multiplex PCR; TCRdb's version includes in-frame clones alone and lacks a portion of them. Of hundreds of thousands of clones in the sample, approximately 80% are singletons; the top ten hold more than 0.01%. This same sample was also taken into another study, of human thymus T cells. That source reports: Thymus was obtained from resections taken during corrective heart surgery.

Input material: thymocytes. This chain links TRBV5-4 with TRBJ2-7; 9 bases agree with TRBD1. The origin of this receptor is a boy under two years old with a congenital heart defect. CDR3 loop: CASSSYQDRGAYEQYF. The CDR3 bases are TGTGCCAGCAGCTCCTACCAGGACAGGGGTGCCTACGAGCAGTACTTC.